These 32 T cell receptor beta chains originate from one sample sequenced in a study of blood T cell repertoires in COVID-19. Repertoires were generated with immunoSEQ multiplex PCR, while TCRdb's copy carries only in-frame clones and drops some. The sample has about 190,000 clones; around 90% are singletons. Input material: peripheral blood. Receptor source: a man aged 45 to 65 with acute or convalescent COVID-19.

The V gene is TRBV25-1, the J gene TRBJ2-7, with 8 bases identical to TRBD2. CDR1 MGHDK and CDR2 SYGVNS come from the germline V gene. With 6 bases clipped from V and 8 bases from J, the junction kept 12 bases outside the gene matches. The CDR3 has 14 residues. The CDR3 region is CASRKVGDSGKQYF. The CDR3 bases are TGTGCCAGCAGAAAAGTGGGGGATAGCGGGAAGCAGTACTTC.

The chain joins TRBV19 to TRBJ2-7, with D perhaps TRBD1 (5 bases). The CDR3 is 14 amino acids. Germline CDR1 and CDR2: LNHDA and SQIVND (reference sequence). The V end lost 5 bases, the J end lost 2 bases, and 13 bases lay between the germline ends. The CDR3 sequence: CASSFRGQTYEQYF. CDR3 sequence (DNA): TGTGCCAGTAGTTTTAGAGGACAAACCTACGAGCAGTACTTC.

The chain uses TRBV7-3 and TRBJ2-5; TRBD2 matches at 12 bases. The CDR3 consists of 15 residues. Germline CDR1 is SGHTA and CDR2 is FQGTGA. The V segment lost 5 bases and the J segment 2 bases; nucleotides outside the gene matches: 3. CDR3 residues: CASSPTSGSQETQYF. CDR3 sequence (DNA): TGTGCCAGCAGCCCGACTAGCGGGAGTCAAGAGACCCAGTACTTC.

The rearrangement links TRBV11-2 to TRBJ2-7; 9 nucleotides agree with TRBD1. The CDR3 length is 17 residues. Trimming removed 0 bases from V and 4 bases from J; junction bases left unmatched: 10. CDR1 is SGHAT, CDR2 FQNNGV, per germline. CDR3 bases: TGTGCCAGCAGCTTAGAAGTAGGTTGGACAGGGGAATACGAGCAGTACGTC. Translated: CASSLEVGWTGEYEQYV.

The chain links TRBV19 to TRBJ2-4; maybe TRBD2 (6 bases). The CDR3 has 15 amino acids. Germline assignment: CDR1 LNHDA and CDR2 SQIVND (reference sequence). Trimming cost V 5 bases and J 9 bases, with 20 bases left between them. The CDR3: CASSPQLGDGSIQYF. The CDR3 nucleotides read TGTGCCAGTAGTCCACAGTTGGGGGACGGGAGCATTCAGTACTTC.

The chain's CDR3 is CASSDGQGLNSPLHF. CDR3 in DNA: TGTGCCAGCAGCGACGGACAGGGCCTTAATTCACCCCTCCACTTT. The chain combines TRBV5-4 with TRBJ1-6; TRBD1 matches at 8 bases. Germline assignment: CDR1 SGHNT and CDR2 YYREEE (reference sequence). V lost 4 bases to trimming and J lost 6 bases; unmatched junction nucleotides: 6. The CDR3 is 15 amino acids.

The chain uses TRBV4-1 and TRBJ1-4, with TRBD1 matching over 8 bases. CDR3 length equals 17 residues. Germline values: CDR1 MGHRA, CDR2 YSYEKL. The junction had 8 bases not matched to a gene; V was cut back by 0 bases and J by 5 bases. The CDR3 coding sequence is TGCGCCAGCAGCCAAGAACCTTGGACAGGGAAAAATGAAAAACTGTTTTTT. Translated: CASSQEPWTGKNEKLFF.

This clone was detected once. The DNA for the CDR3 is TGTGCCAGCAGCTTAGGAGCGCGAGACAGCAGAAACTATGGCTACACCTTC. As protein: CASSLGARDSRNYGYTF. The chain uses TRBV7-9 and TRBJ1-2; D possibly corresponds to TRBD1 (5 bases). The ends were cut back, 1 base at V and 2 bases at J, with 17 bases in the middle. The V gene's germline CDR1 is SEHNR and CDR2 FQNEAQ (reference sequence). The CDR3 totals 17 residues.

The chain is built from TRBV5-1 and TRBJ2-7; D uncertain. Looked up from germline, CDR1 is SGHRS and CDR2 is YFSETQ. The V end lost 6 bases, the J end lost 0 bases, and 16 bases lay between the germline ends. The CDR3 runs to 15 residues. Here the CDR3 reads CASTPLIQSSYEQYF. CDR3 nucleotide sequence: TGCGCCAGCACCCCGCTGATACAGAGCTCCTACGAGCAGTACTTC. Supplemented by reference TRBV5-1 and TRBJ2-7, the full variable domain reads KAGVTQTPRYLIKTRGQQVTLSCSPISGHRSVSWYQQTPGQGLQFLFEYFSETQRNKGNFPGRFSGRQFSNSRSEMNVSTLELGDSALYLCASTPLIQSSYEQYFGPGTRLTVT.

The chain is built from TRBV30 and TRBJ2-3; D unresolved. CDR1 GTSNPN and CDR2 SVGIG come from the germline V gene (reference sequence). This CDR3 has 13 residues. V was cut by 0 bases and J by 3 bases, with 7 bases left in between. The CDR3 DNA reads TGTGCCTGGAGTGTATTAAAAACAGATACGCAGTATTTT. This translates into CAWSVLKTDTQYF.

The chain joins TRBV7-9 to TRBJ2-1; 11 nucleotides match TRBD2. This CDR3 spans 13 amino acids. Per the germline V gene, CDR1 is SEHNR and CDR2 is FQNEAQ (reference sequence). The J segment lost 7 bases and the V segment lost 7 bases, leaving 3 bases of the junction unmatched. CDR3 DNA: TGTGCCAGCATTACTAGCGGGAGTAATGAGCAGTTCTTC. This translates into CASITSGSNEQFF.

The genes are TRBV29-1 and TRBJ2-7, with TRBD2 identical over 12 bases. Unmatched junction bases numbered 8, after V lost 2 bases and J lost 6 bases. The CDR3 length is 15 residues. The germline gives CDR1 SQVTM, CDR2 ANQGSEA. The CDR3 reads CSVERRLAGAGEQYF. The CDR3, as DNA: TGCAGCGTTGAACGGCGACTAGCGGGAGCGGGCGAGCAGTACTTC.

The rearrangement joins TRBV30 to TRBJ1-5, with D unresolved. The germline CDR1 and CDR2 sequences are GTSNPN and SVGIG (reference sequence). Trimming left V 2 bases short and J 0 bases short, with 14 bases between. The CDR3 consists of 16 residues. In DNA form, the CDR3 reads TGTGCCTGGAGTAGATCCGAGCTCTATAGCAATCAGCCCCAGCATTTT. The encoded protein is CAWSRSELYSNQPQHF.

The chain employs TRBV5-4 and TRBJ2-5; 8 nucleotides agree with TRBD2. Trimming at V came to 5 bases and at J to 0 bases, leaving 3 bases not matched to a gene. This CDR3 comprises 14 residues. The V gene's germline CDR1 is SGHNT and CDR2 YYREEE (reference sequence). CDR3 nucleotides: TGTGCCAGCAGACGGGGACTAGACCAAGAGACCCAGTACTTC. It specifies CASRRGLDQETQYF.

The rearrangement uses TRBV5-4 and TRBJ2-2; D is perhaps TRBD2 (6 bases). V was shortened by 4 bases and J by 6 bases, with 22 bases between the two germline ends. The CDR3 has 17 amino acids. In germline, CDR1 is SGHNT, CDR2 YYREEE (reference sequence). The CDR3 bases are TGTGCCAGCAGCCCAACAAGTACCCCTTGGGGGGCCGGGGAGCTGTTTTTT. It codes for CASSPTSTPWGAGELFF.

This sequence joins TRBV6-1 and TRBJ1-1, with D unclear. Germline CDR1 and CDR2: MNHNS and SASEGT. The V end lost 2 bases, the J end lost 4 bases, and 5 bases lay between the germline ends. This CDR3 region has 12 residues. CDR3 in DNA: TGTGCCAGCAGTGAAAGAGGCACTGAAGCTTTCTTT. It yields the protein CASSERGTEAFF.

The table lists this clone with a few counts. This chain uses TRBV10-3 with TRBJ2-7; weak D call: TRBD2 (6 bases). This CDR3 has 13 amino acids. Germline CDR1 is ENHRY and CDR2 is SYGVKD. The ends were cut back, 6 bases at V and 4 bases at J, with 13 bases in the middle. The CDR3 sequence is CAIRGGEQYEQYF. The CDR3, as DNA: TGTGCCATCAGGGGGGGAGAGCAGTACGAGCAGTACTTC.

Of note for this clone: At the DNA level, this CDR3 is encoded by other sequences in the same sample as well. The chain links TRBV6-2 or TRBV6-3 to TRBJ2-3, with 12 bases aligning to TRBD2. The trim removed 6 bases at V and 4 bases at J, leaving 2 bases unmatched. CDR3 length: 14 amino acids. The germline V gene has CDR1 MNHEY and CDR2 SVGEGT. The DNA for the CDR3 is TGTGCCAGCAGCTGGACTAGCGGGGCAGATACGCAGTATTTT. Amino acid sequence: CASSWTSGADTQYF.

The V call is TRBV27, the J call TRBJ1-1, with 8 bases aligning to TRBD1. This CDR3 comprises 13 residues. Germline V gives CDR1 MNHEY, CDR2 SMNVEV (reference sequence). V trimming: 4 bases; J trimming: 6 bases; junction bases outside the gene matches: 4. The CDR3 DNA is TGTGCCAGCAGTTCACAGACAGGGGCTGAAGCTTTCTTT. Residues: CASSSQTGAEAFF.

The chain is built from TRBV24-1 and TRBJ1-3, with 7 nucleotides matching TRBD1. With 3 bases clipped from V and 3 bases from J, the junction kept 4 bases outside the gene matches. The CDR3 covers 15 residues. Germline V CDR1 and CDR2: KGHDR, SFDVKD. CDR3 protein: CATSDTGAGGNTIYF. CDR3 DNA sequence: TGTGCCACCAGTGATACAGGGGCAGGTGGAAACACCATATATTTT.

The chain combines TRBV7-2 with TRBJ2-3, with no clear D. This CDR3 region has 14 residues. V lost 5 bases to trimming and J lost 0 bases, with 9 bases between them. Per germline, CDR1 SGHTA and CDR2 FQGNSA. The CDR3 nucleotides are TGTGCCAGCAGCCCTACCCCTAGCACAGATACGCAGTATTTT. This translates into CASSPTPSTDTQYF. Combining the CDR3 with reference TRBV7-2 and TRBJ2-3 gives the whole variable domain GAGVSQSPSNKVTEKGKDVELRCDPISGHTALYWYRQSLGQGLEFLIYFQGNSAPDKSGLPSDRFSAERTGGSVSTLTIQRTQQEDSAVYLCASSPTPSTDTQYFGPGTRLTVL.

The rearrangement links TRBV28 to TRBJ2-7, with TRBD1 identical over 8 bases. With V trimmed by 5 bases and J by 2 bases, 8 bases remained unmatched. The CDR3 extends over 15 amino acids. Germline CDR1 is MDHEN and CDR2 is SYDVKM. CDR3: CASSPRTGWTYEQYF. CDR3 sequence (DNA): TGTGCCAGCAGTCCCCGGACAGGGTGGACCTACGAGCAGTACTTC. The whole variable domain, filled in from reference TRBV28 and TRBJ2-7, reads DVKVTQSSRYLVKRTGEKVFLECVQDMDHENMFWYRQDPGLGLRLIYFSYDVKMKEKGDIPEGYSVSREKKERFSLILESASTNQTSMYLCASSPRTGWTYEQYFGPGTRLTVT.

The chain employs TRBV7-2 and TRBJ1-4; D gene uncertain. CDR1 is SGHTA and CDR2 is FQGNSA in the germline V gene. CDR3 size: 15 residues. The ends were cut back, 5 bases at V and 3 bases at J, with 13 bases in the middle. The CDR3 sequence: CASSPDSAPNEKLFF. The CDR3 bases are TGTGCCAGCAGCCCCGACTCGGCGCCTAATGAAAAACTGTTTTTT.

The V call is TRBV6-6, the J call TRBJ2-5; D gene ambiguous. Between the trimmed V and J ends, which lost 4 bases and 2 bases, there was a span of 14 bases. This CDR3 has 15 amino acids. Per germline, CDR1 MNHNY and CDR2 SVGAGI (reference sequence). The CDR3 here is CASSFIPSWQETQYF. CDR3 nucleotides: TGTGCCAGCAGTTTTATCCCCAGTTGGCAAGAGACCCAGTACTTC.

This chain links TRBV12-2 with TRBJ1-1. TRBV12-2 is a documented pseudogene. The CDR3 extends over 17 amino acids. CDR3 sequence (DNA): TGTGCAAGTCCCCTGCCGGCGGGGCAGACTAAAAACACTGAAGCTTTCTTT. It yields the protein CASPLPAGQTKNTEAFF.

V and J are TRBV27 and TRBJ2-3; D gene uncertain. CDR1 is MNHEY, CDR2 SMNVEV, per germline (reference sequence). V was pared by 5 bases and J by 2 bases, with 11 bases between. This CDR3 is built from 14 residues. CDR3 residues: CASSRGFYTDTQYF. The CDR3 DNA sequence: TGTGCCAGCAGTCGAGGTTTCTACACAGATACGCAGTATTTT.

The chain is built from TRBV4-2 and TRBJ2-1; TRBD1 matches 10 bases. V lost 2 bases and J lost 7; bases outside the gene matches: 8. The germline CDR1 and CDR2 sequences are LGHNA and YNFKEQ. The CDR3 runs to 16 residues. The CDR3 sequence: CASSQTGQGIQNEQFF. The DNA for the CDR3 is TGTGCCAGCAGCCAAACGGGACAGGGGATTCAGAATGAGCAGTTCTTC.

The J gene is TRBJ1-1, the V gene TRBV9, with D tentatively TRBD1 (6 bases). Per the germline V gene, CDR1 is SGDLS and CDR2 is YYNGEE. The CDR3 is made up of 13 amino acids. Trimming left V 0 bases short and J 11 bases short, with 14 bases between. For the CDR3, the DNA is TGTGCCAGCAGCGTAGACAGGGCCCCGGACGCTTTCTTT. Encoded protein: CASSVDRAPDAFF.

J is TRBJ2-5 and V is TRBV19, with 7 bases lining up with TRBD2. The CDR3 runs to 14 residues. Germline V gene data show CDR1 as LNHDA and CDR2 as SQIVND (reference sequence). The trim removed 5 bases at V and 5 bases at J, leaving 8 bases unmatched. DNA of the CDR3: TGTGCCAGTAGTGGCCGGGACTACCGTGAGACCCAGTACTTC. Its protein product is CASSGRDYRETQYF.

As to this clone: Other DNA sequences from this sample encode an identical CDR3 as well. This chain connects TRBV9 to TRBJ2-1; D gene uncertain. There are 12 residues in the CDR3. Germline values: CDR1 SGDLS, CDR2 YYNGEE. Trimming removed 0 bases at V and 5 bases at J, with 3 bases between. The CDR3 DNA follows: TGTGCCAGCAGCGTAGCCGACAATGAGCAGTTCTTC. Translated, it gives CASSVADNEQFF. The complete variable domain, with remaining parts taken from reference TRBV9 and TRBJ2-1, reads DSGVTQTPKHLITATGQRVTLRCSPRSGDLSVYWYQQSLDQGLQFLIQYYNGEERAKGNILERFSAQQFPDLHSELNLSSLELGDSALYFCASSVADNEQFFGPGTRLTVL.

The J gene is TRBJ1-4, the V gene TRBV29-1, with 7 bases aligning to TRBD1. The germline V gene encodes CDR1 SQVTM and CDR2 ANQGSEA. CDR3 length: 12 amino acids. CDR3 amino acids: CSARGPNEKLFF. The CDR3 nucleotides read TGCAGTGCTAGGGGGCCGAACGAAAAACTGTTTTTT.

V gene TRBV25-1 combines with J gene TRBJ1-1; D gene unclear. The CDR3 is 13 residues long. Germline values: CDR1 MGHDK, CDR2 SYGVNS. The ends were cut back, 1 base at V and 0 bases at J, with 3 bases in the middle. CDR3 protein: CASSESLNTEAFF. Here the CDR3 DNA reads TGTGCCAGCAGTGAATCTCTGAACACTGAAGCTTTCTTT.